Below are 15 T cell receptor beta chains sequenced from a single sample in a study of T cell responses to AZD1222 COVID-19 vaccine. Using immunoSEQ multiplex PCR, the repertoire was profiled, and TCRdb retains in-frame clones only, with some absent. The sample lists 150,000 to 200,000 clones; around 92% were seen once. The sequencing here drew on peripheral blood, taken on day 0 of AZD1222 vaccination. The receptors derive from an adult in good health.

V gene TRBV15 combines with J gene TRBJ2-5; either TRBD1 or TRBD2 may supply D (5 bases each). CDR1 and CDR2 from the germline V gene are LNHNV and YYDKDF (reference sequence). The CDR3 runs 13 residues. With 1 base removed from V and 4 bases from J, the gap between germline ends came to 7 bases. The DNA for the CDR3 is TGTGCCACCAGCAGAGGGGGGTTAGAGACCCAGTACTTC. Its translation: CATSRGGLETQYF.

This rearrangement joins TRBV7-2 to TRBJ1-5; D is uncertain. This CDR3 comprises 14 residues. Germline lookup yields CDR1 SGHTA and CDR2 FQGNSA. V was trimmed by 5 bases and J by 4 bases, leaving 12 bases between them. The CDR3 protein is CASSGGAGNQPQHF. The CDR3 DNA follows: TGTGCCAGCAGCGGAGGCGCGGGGAATCAGCCCCAGCATTTT.

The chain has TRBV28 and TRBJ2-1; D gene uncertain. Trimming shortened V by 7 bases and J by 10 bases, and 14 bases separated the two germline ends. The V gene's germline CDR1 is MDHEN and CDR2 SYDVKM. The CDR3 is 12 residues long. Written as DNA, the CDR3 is TGTGCCAGCAAGGTTGCGGCAAGCGAGCAGTTCTTC. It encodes CASKVAASEQFF.

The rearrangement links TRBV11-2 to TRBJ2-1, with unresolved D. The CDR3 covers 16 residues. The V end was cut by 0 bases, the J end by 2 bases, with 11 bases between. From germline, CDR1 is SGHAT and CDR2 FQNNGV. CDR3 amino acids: CASSLDLYGAYNEQFF. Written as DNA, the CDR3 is TGTGCCAGCAGCTTAGATCTGTACGGAGCCTACAATGAGCAGTTCTTC.

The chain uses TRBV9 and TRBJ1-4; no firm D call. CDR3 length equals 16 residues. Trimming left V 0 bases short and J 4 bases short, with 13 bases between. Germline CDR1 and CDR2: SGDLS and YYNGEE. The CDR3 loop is CASSVGVETFNEKLFF. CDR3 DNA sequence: TGTGCCAGCAGCGTAGGGGTAGAGACCTTTAATGAAAAACTGTTTTTT.

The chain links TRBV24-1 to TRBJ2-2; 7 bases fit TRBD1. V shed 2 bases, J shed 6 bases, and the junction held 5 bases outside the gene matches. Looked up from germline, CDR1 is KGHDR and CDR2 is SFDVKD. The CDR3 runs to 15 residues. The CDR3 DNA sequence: TGTGCCACCAGTGATTACAGGGGTTTCGCCGGGGAGCTGTTTTTT. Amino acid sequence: CATSDYRGFAGELFF.

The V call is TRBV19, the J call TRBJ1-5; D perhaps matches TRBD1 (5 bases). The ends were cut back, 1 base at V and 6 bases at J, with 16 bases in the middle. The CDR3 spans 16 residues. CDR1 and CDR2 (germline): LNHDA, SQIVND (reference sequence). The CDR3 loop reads CASSIAGQDFGQPQHF. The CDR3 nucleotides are TGTGCCAGTAGTATAGCGGGGCAAGATTTCGGTCAGCCCCAGCATTTT.

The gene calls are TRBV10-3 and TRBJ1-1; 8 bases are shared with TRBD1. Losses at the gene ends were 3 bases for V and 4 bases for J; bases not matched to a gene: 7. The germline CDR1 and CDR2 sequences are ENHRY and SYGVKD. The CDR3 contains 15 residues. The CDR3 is CAISDYGQGVTEAFF. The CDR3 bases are TGTGCCATCAGTGACTACGGACAGGGAGTCACTGAAGCTTTCTTT.

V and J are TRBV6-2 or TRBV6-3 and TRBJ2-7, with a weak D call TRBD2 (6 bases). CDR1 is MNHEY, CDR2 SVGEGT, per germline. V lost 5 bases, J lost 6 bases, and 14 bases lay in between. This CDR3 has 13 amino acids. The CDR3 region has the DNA TGTGCCAGCAGTCAAGCGGGTGCGGGCGAGCAGTACTTC. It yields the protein CASSQAGAGEQYF.

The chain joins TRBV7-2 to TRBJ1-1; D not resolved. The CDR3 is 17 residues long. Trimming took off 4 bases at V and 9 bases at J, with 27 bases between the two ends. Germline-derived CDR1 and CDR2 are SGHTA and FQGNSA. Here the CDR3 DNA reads TGTGCCAGCAGCTCGCCGGCCCGCGTCGGGTCGTACCTACAAGCTTTCTTT. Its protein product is CASSSPARVGSYLQAFF.

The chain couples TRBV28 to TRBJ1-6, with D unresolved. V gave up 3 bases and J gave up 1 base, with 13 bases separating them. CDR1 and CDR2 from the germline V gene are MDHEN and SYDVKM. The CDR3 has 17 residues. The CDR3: CASSFGRFGSYNSPLHF. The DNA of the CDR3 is TGTGCCAGCAGTTTCGGCAGGTTCGGGTCCTATAATTCACCCCTCCACTTT. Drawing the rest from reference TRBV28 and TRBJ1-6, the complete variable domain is DVKVTQSSRYLVKRTGEKVFLECVQDMDHENMFWYRQDPGLGLRLIYFSYDVKMKEKGDIPEGYSVSREKKERFSLILESASTNQTSMYLCASSFGRFGSYNSPLHFGNGTRLTVT.

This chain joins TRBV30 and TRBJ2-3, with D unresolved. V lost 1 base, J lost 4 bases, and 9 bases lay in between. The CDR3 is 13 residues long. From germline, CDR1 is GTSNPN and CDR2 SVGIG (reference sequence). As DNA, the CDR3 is TGTGCCTGGAGTGAACCCCCGGCAGATACGCAGTATTTT. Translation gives CAWSEPPADTQYF.

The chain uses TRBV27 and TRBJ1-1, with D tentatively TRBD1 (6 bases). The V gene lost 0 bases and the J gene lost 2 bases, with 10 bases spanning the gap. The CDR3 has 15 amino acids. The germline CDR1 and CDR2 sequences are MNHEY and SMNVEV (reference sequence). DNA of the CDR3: TGTGCCAGCAGTTTATCGTCAGGGGTAAACACTGAAGCTTTCTTT. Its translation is CASSLSSGVNTEAFF.

CDR3 sequence: CASSVGGLAGGHLETQYF. The CDR3 region has the DNA TGTGCCAGCAGCGTAGGGGGACTAGCGGGAGGGCACTTGGAGACCCAGTACTTC. The chain combines TRBV9 with TRBJ2-5, with 16 bases lining up with TRBD2. The CDR3 is 18 residues long. Losses at the gene ends were 0 bases for V and 5 bases for J; bases not matched to a gene: 7. Germline CDR1 SGDLS, CDR2 YYNGEE.

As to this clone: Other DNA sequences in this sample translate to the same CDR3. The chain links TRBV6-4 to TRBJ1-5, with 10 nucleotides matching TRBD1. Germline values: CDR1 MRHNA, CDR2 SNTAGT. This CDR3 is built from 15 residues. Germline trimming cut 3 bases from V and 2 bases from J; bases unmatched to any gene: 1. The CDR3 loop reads CASSETGGGNQPQHF. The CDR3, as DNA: TGTGCCAGCAGTGAGACAGGGGGCGGCAATCAGCCCCAGCATTTT.